Listed here are 18 T cell receptor beta chains from one sample, sequenced in a study of blood T cell repertoires in COVID-19. The protocol was immunoSEQ multiplex PCR, while the TCRdb copy is restricted to in-frame clones and leaves out a portion. The profile shows roughly 300,000 clones, 81% of them singletons. The sample comprised peripheral blood. The source is a woman in her sixties with active or convalescent COVID-19.

This clone was counted a single time. The genes are TRBV10-3 and TRBJ2-7; 10 nucleotides align to TRBD2. Trimming took 6 bases from V and 2 from J; bases not matched to a gene: 10. The CDR3 consists of 16 residues. Germline values: CDR1 ENHRY, CDR2 SYGVKD. The CDR3 spells CAIRRTSGIITYEQYF. CDR3 DNA sequence: TGTGCCATCAGAAGGACTAGCGGAATTATAACCTACGAGCAGTACTTC.

V gene TRBV15 combines with J gene TRBJ1-5; D not resolved. From germline, CDR1 is LNHNV and CDR2 YYDKDF (reference sequence). This CDR3 spans 16 amino acids. Trimming removed 0 bases from V and 1 base from J, with 10 bases in between. CDR3 DNA sequence: TGTGCCACCAGCAGAGATCGACTTTTCAGCAATCAGCCCCAGCATTTT. Encoded protein: CATSRDRLFSNQPQHF. Filled out from reference TRBV15 and TRBJ1-5, the complete variable domain reads DAMVIQNPRYQVTQFGKPVTLSCSQTLNHNVMYWYQQKSSQAPKLLFHYYDKDFNNEADTPDNFQSRRPNTSFCFLDIRSPGLGDTAMYLCATSRDRLFSNQPQHFGDGTRLSIL.

The chain joins TRBV3-1 (or the pseudogene TRBV3-2) to TRBJ2-5; 11 nucleotides match TRBD2. Germline lookup yields CDR1 LGHDT and CDR2 YNNKEL (reference sequence). Trimming removed 4 bases from V and 9 bases from J; junction bases left unmatched: 13. This CDR3 has 16 amino acids. This CDR3 reads CASSPSLAGAPRAQYF. The CDR3 nucleotides are TGTGCCAGCAGCCCATCACTAGCGGGGGCCCCACGGGCCCAGTACTTC.

This clone was found once. The chain combines TRBV7-3 with TRBJ1-1; D is unresolved. This CDR3 region has 17 residues. V lost 5 bases and J 0 bases, leaving 19 bases between the germline ends. Germline CDR1 and CDR2: SGHTA and FQGTGA. The CDR3 loop is CASSPRTLTIMNTEAFF. The CDR3 DNA sequence: TGTGCCAGCAGCCCCCGGACCCTGACTATAATGAACACTGAAGCTTTCTTT.

A few counts support this clone. The chain is built from TRBV5-3 and TRBJ1-6, with a tentative D call TRBD1 (6 bases). TRBV5-3 is treated as an ORF (open reading frame) with a function not yet certain. V lost 3 bases, J lost 5 bases, and 36 bases lay in between. This CDR3 has 23 amino acids. The CDR3 nucleotides read TGTGCCAGAAGCTCGTACCCTAGGCGGGGGCGCTTTGCTTGTATTCCCCATAATTCACCCCTCCACTTT. Translated: CARSSYPRRGRFACIPHNSPLHF.

The chain recombines TRBV7-3 with TRBJ2-7; 10 positions agree with TRBD1. The CDR3 has 14 amino acids. Germline V lookup: CDR1 SGHTA, CDR2 FQGTGA. Trimming took 5 bases from V and 4 from J; bases not matched to a gene: 5. CDR3 nucleotide sequence: TGTGCCAGCAGCAAAAAGGGACAGGGGTACGAGCAGTACTTC. Amino acid sequence: CASSKKGQGYEQYF.

This chain uses TRBV9 with TRBJ2-3; a possible D gene is TRBD2 (5 bases). The V end was cut by 4 bases, the J end by 5 bases, with 14 bases between. The germline gives CDR1 SGDLS, CDR2 YYNGEE. The CDR3 is 14 residues long. CDR3 loop: CASSLRGSVDTQYF. DNA of the CDR3: TGTGCCAGCAGCCTTCGTGGTAGCGTAGATACGCAGTATTTT.

The chain employs TRBV6-1 and TRBJ2-5, with D perhaps TRBD2 (6 bases). Per germline, CDR1 MNHNS and CDR2 SASEGT. Trimming cost V 3 bases and J 5 bases, with 13 bases left between them. The CDR3 is 14 residues long. CDR3 DNA sequence: TGTGCCAGCAGTGAGCGGCGGGACGGGGAGACCCAGTACTTC. Protein sequence: CASSERRDGETQYF.

In this sample, this clone turned up a few times. This rearrangement joins TRBV24-1 to TRBJ2-1; a possible D gene is TRBD2 (5 bases). The CDR3 consists of 16 residues. Germline CDR1 is KGHDR and CDR2 is SFDVKD. The V gene lost 2 bases and the J gene lost 7 bases, with 17 bases spanning the gap. CDR3 in DNA: TGTGCCACCAGTGATTCCTCGGGGTCAGTCGGGAATGAGCAGTTCTTC. Encoded protein: CATSDSSGSVGNEQFF.

The chain joins TRBV9 to TRBJ2-2, with 8 bases lining up with TRBD2. After removal of 3 bases from V and 1 base from J, the junction contained 2 bases not matched to a gene. CDR1 is SGDLS, CDR2 YYNGEE, per germline. CDR3 size: 15 residues. CDR3 DNA: TGTGCCAGCAGCGGTACTAGCGGGAACACCGGGGAGCTGTTTTTT. It codes for CASSGTSGNTGELFF. The full variable domain, its missing parts supplied by reference TRBV9 and TRBJ2-2, is DSGVTQTPKHLITATGQRVTLRCSPRSGDLSVYWYQQSLDQGLQFLIQYYNGEERAKGNILERFSAQQFPDLHSELNLSSLELGDSALYFCASSGTSGNTGELFFGEGSRLTVL.

The rearrangement uses TRBV10-3 and TRBJ2-6; the match to TRBD1 covers 10 bases. The CDR3 is 17 amino acids. The germline V gene has CDR1 ENHRY and CDR2 SYGVKD. V gave up 7 bases and J gave up 3 bases; unmatched junction bases: 9. In DNA form, the CDR3 reads TGTGCCATCAAGGAGACAGGGGGCGGTGGTGGGGCCAACGTCCTGACTTTC. This gives the protein CAIKETGGGGGANVLTF.

The chain employs TRBV6-5 and TRBJ1-4; no reliable D call. The CDR3 runs to 15 residues. Germline loops: CDR1 MNHEY, CDR2 SVGAGI. V lost 6 bases and J 8 bases, leaving 19 bases between the germline ends. The CDR3 protein is CASRYGAGIGEKLFF. CDR3 nucleotide sequence: TGTGCCAGCAGATACGGAGCGGGGATAGGGGAAAAACTGTTTTTT.

This chain uses TRBV11-2 with TRBJ1-1, with a tentative D call TRBD1 (5 bases). Trimming pared 0 bases from V and 10 bases from J, leaving 12 bases between. The CDR3 is made up of 13 amino acids. The germline V gene has CDR1 SGHAT and CDR2 FQNNGV. The CDR3 coding sequence is TGTGCCAGCAGCTTAGATTGGGAGGGGAGAGCTTTCTTT. Translating it yields CASSLDWEGRAFF.

The CDR3 loop reads CASSEDSWGPLSYEQYF. The CDR3, as DNA: TGCGCCAGCAGTGAGGATTCCTGGGGCCCCCTATCCTACGAGCAGTACTTC. This sequence joins TRBV10-2 and TRBJ2-7, with a weak D call TRBD1 (5 bases). V was shortened by 2 bases and J by 1 base, with 18 bases between the two germline ends. The CDR3 extends over 17 amino acids. Per germline, CDR1 WSHSY and CDR2 SAAADI.

The rearrangement uses TRBV29-1 and TRBJ1-2; 7 nucleotides line up with TRBD1. With 3 bases clipped from V and 4 bases from J, the junction kept 5 bases outside the gene matches. The CDR3 sequence is 13 residues long. The germline V gene has CDR1 SQVTM and CDR2 ANQGSEA. In nucleotides, the CDR3 is TGCAGCGTTGACCTCGGACAGGCCTATGGCTACACCTTC. This translates into CSVDLGQAYGYTF.

This sequence joins TRBV18 and TRBJ1-2, with a possible D match to TRBD1 (6 bases). CDR1 is KGHSH, CDR2 LQKENI, per germline. Trimming removed 5 bases from V and 3 bases from J, with 19 bases in between. The CDR3 is 16 amino acids. The CDR3, as DNA: TGTGCCAGCTCAGCCACAGGGCCCCACGACGACTATGGCTACACCTTC. Protein sequence: CASSATGPHDDYGYTF.

This chain connects TRBV5-1 to TRBJ1-1; D possibly corresponds to TRBD1 (6 bases). The CDR3 totals 15 residues. V lost 3 bases to trimming and J lost 3 bases, with 15 bases between them. Germline CDR1 is SGHRS and CDR2 is YFSETQ. CDR3 sequence: CASSYQQGGDTEAFF. In DNA form, the CDR3 reads TGCGCCAGCAGCTATCAACAGGGAGGGGACACTGAAGCTTTCTTT.

This chain uses TRBV2 with TRBJ1-1; 7 nucleotides align to TRBD1. The CDR3 sequence is 14 residues long. The V gene end was trimmed by 8 bases and the J gene end by 5 bases; junction bases not matched to a gene: 11. Germline CDR1 SNHLY, CDR2 FYNNEI. The CDR3 coding sequence is TGTGCCAGCGGCGGGACAGCCGTTTTGACTGAAGCTTTCTTT. Translated: CASGGTAVLTEAFF.